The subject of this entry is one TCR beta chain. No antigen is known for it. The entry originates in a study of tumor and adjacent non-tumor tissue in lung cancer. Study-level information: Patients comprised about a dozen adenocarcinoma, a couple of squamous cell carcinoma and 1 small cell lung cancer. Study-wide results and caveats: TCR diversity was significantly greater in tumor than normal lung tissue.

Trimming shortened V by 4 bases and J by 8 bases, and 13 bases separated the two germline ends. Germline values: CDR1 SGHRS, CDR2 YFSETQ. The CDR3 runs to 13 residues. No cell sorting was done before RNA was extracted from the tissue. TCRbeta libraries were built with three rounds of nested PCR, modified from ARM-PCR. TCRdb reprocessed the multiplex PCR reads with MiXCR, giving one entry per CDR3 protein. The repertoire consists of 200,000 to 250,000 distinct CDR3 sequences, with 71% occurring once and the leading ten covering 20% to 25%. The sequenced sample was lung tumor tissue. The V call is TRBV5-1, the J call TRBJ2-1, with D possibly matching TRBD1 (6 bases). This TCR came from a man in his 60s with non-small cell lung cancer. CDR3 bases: TGCGCCAGCAGCCCGGGACAACTCGATGAGCAGTTCTTC. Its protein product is CASSPGQLDEQFF.